This T cell receptor (beta chain) was observed in a study of T cell responses to AZD1222 COVID-19 vaccine. Regarding the study as a whole: With two AZD1222 doses given, Spike-specific TCR breadth and depth both rose. Without day 14 samples, only post-peak T cell repertoires were studied. Unmutated regions of variants are reportedly targeted by nearly half of spike-specific TCRs.

Profiling relied on immunoSEQ multiplex PCR, and the TCRdb table lists in-frame clones only, not all of them. The sample holds tens of thousands of clones, under 90% seen once. The table lists this clone with a count of one. What it binds is unknown. The CDR3 consists of 13 residues. The ends were cut back, 7 bases at V and 3 bases at J, with 10 bases in the middle. Germline CDR1 and CDR2: MNHEY and SVGAGI. V is TRBV6-5 and J is TRBJ1-3; D possibly corresponds to TRBD1 (6 bases). This sample comprised peripheral blood, obtained 28 days after the second AZD1222 dose. This clonotype was obtained from an adult who received the AZD1222 COVID-19 vaccine. The CDR3 coding sequence is TGTGCCAGCATCGAGGACAGTGGAAACACCATATATTTT. Protein: CASIEDSGNTIYF.